These 12 T cell receptor beta chains originate from one sample sequenced in a study of spatial heterogeneity in lung cancer (dated by TCRdb to about 2019). The library was obtained by 5' RACE. TCRdb lists the instrument as NextSeq 500. TCRdb applied fastp at Q25 and MiXCR to the public reads, then kept only in-frame beta chains. Each entry is one CDR3 protein sequence, shown with its most common DNA and genes. The table for this sample lists around 40,000 distinct CDR3 sequences; approximately 5.2% of them were counted only once. Approximately 25% of the sample is held by the ten biggest clonotypes. The label giving this sample's time point can be read as: sample taken at primary tumor resection. Material: PBMCs, obtained at surgery. Source of these receptors: a female donor with early-stage non-small cell lung cancer.

J is TRBJ1-4 and V is TRBV6-5; 7 bases are shared with TRBD1. CDR3 length: 18 amino acids. Germline values: CDR1 MNHEY, CDR2 SVGAGI. V lost 8 bases to trimming and J lost 10 bases; unmatched junction nucleotides: 25. CDR3 region: CASSRLGVGGLNEGKLFF. The CDR3 coding sequence is TGTGCCAGCTCTCGTCTCGGGGTAGGGGGCCTTAATGAGGGAAAACTGTTTTTT.

This clonotype was seen ten or more times. V and J are TRBV18 and TRBJ1-5; 11 bases match TRBD1. Per the germline V gene, CDR1 is KGHSH and CDR2 is LQKENI. There are 17 residues in the CDR3. Germline trimming cut 6 bases from V and 5 bases from J; bases unmatched to any gene: 12. This CDR3 is CASSGQGASGGDQPQHF. The CDR3 DNA follows: TGTGCCAGCTCCGGACAGGGGGCATCGGGTGGGGATCAGCCCCAGCATTTT. Using reference TRBV18 and TRBJ1-5 for the parts outside the CDR3, the full variable domain is NAGVMQNPRHLVRRRGQEARLRCSPMKGHSHVYWYRQLPEEGLKFMVYLQKENIIDESGMPKERFSAEFPKEGPSILRIQQVVRGDSAAYFCASSGQGASGGDQPQHFGDGTRLSIL.

This clonotype was detected many times. The chain joins TRBV4-1 to TRBJ2-1; D is possibly TRBD2 (7 bases). The CDR3 is made up of 15 amino acids. Germline CDR1 and CDR2: MGHRA and YSYEKL. Between the trimmed V and J ends, which lost 0 bases and 10 bases, there was a span of 16 bases. The CDR3 sequence: CASSQEGGGAREQFF. As DNA, the CDR3 is TGCGCCAGCAGCCAAGAAGGAGGGGGGGCCCGGGAGCAGTTCTTC.

This clonotype was picked up many times. V is TRBV5-1 and J is TRBJ2-5, with D hard to call. The CDR3 extends over 13 amino acids. The ends were cut back, 0 bases at V and 5 bases at J, with 8 bases in the middle. Germline CDR1 and CDR2: SGHRS and YFSETQ. DNA of the CDR3: TGCGCCAGCAGCTTGGTGGGGAAGGAGACCCAGTACTTC. This sequence encodes CASSLVGKETQYF.

This clonotype was counted ten times or more. V gene TRBV6-4 combines with J gene TRBJ2-3; D perhaps matches TRBD2 (5 bases). This CDR3 spans 17 amino acids. The germline V gene has CDR1 MRHNA and CDR2 SNTAGT. The V end was cut by 0 bases, the J end by 2 bases, with 15 bases between. In DNA form, the CDR3 reads TGTGCCAGCAGTGACTCGAATGCGGGCCATCCCACAGATACGCAGTATTTT. Translating it yields CASSDSNAGHPTDTQYF.

This clonotype was counted many times. The chain employs TRBV9 and TRBJ2-7; 7 bases line up with TRBD1. Germline loops: CDR1 SGDLS, CDR2 YYNGEE. The CDR3 is 15 residues long. The trim removed 0 bases at V and 1 base at J, leaving 4 bases unmatched. Written as DNA, the CDR3 is TGTGCCAGCAGCGTAGCCGGGACAGCTTCCTACGAGCAGTACTTC. Protein product: CASSVAGTASYEQYF.

This clonotype has more than one count but fewer than ten. The gene calls are TRBV5-1 and TRBJ2-7, with D unresolved. Germline CDR1 and CDR2: SGHRS and YFSETQ. Between the trimmed V and J ends, which lost 2 bases and 2 bases, there was a span of 11 bases. CDR3 length equals 14 residues. The CDR3 loop is CASSFKASTYEQYF. In nucleotides, the CDR3 is TGCGCCAGCAGCTTTAAAGCTTCAACCTACGAGCAGTACTTC.

The table lists this clonotype with many counts. V usage is TRBV20-1 and J usage is TRBJ2-3, with D perhaps TRBD2 (6 bases). CDR1 is DFQATT and CDR2 is SNEGSKA in the germline V gene (reference sequence). The V end lost 6 bases, the J end lost 2 bases, and 18 bases lay between the germline ends. The CDR3 has 15 residues. The CDR3 coding sequence is TGCAGTGCCTCGGCGGCGGGGCGGGACACAGATACGCAGTATTTT. This sequence encodes CSASAAGRDTDTQYF.

This clonotype was observed at least ten times. V is TRBV6-5 and J is TRBJ2-1; D remains unclear. The CDR3 has 15 amino acids. Between the trimmed V and J ends, which lost 4 bases and 0 bases, there was a span of 10 bases. Germline-derived CDR1 and CDR2 are MNHEY and SVGAGI. The CDR3 DNA sequence: TGTGCCAGCAGTTTAGAGTCGAGCTCCTACAATGAGCAGTTCTTC. This gives the protein CASSLESSSYNEQFF.

This clonotype was recorded a few times. An end of the junction does not agree with germline; a read error may underlie this. In DNA form, the CDR3 reads TGTGCCAGCAGCTACTCAGGGGGAGGATCACCCCTCCACTTT. Translation: CASSYSGGGSPLHF. This chain joins TRBV6-6 and TRBJ1-6; 7 bases fit TRBD1. Germline CDR1 reads MNHNY; CDR2 reads SVGAGI (reference sequence). This CDR3 contains 14 residues.

The chain recombines TRBV6-6 with TRBJ2-1; TRBD2 agrees at 12 bases. Germline assignment: CDR1 MNHNY and CDR2 SVGAGI (reference sequence). The V and J ends lost 0 bases and 10 bases, in that order; junction bases with no gene match: 4. CDR3 length: 15 residues. CDR3 loop: CASSYSTSGGGEQFF. The CDR3, as DNA: TGTGCCAGCAGTTACTCGACTAGCGGGGGAGGAGAGCAGTTCTTC.

There are many counts of this clonotype. The V gene is TRBV7-9, the J gene TRBJ1-2, with a weak D call TRBD1 (5 bases). The length of the CDR3 is 12 residues. Trimming cost V 6 bases and J 8 bases, with 13 bases left between them. From germline, CDR1 is SEHNR and CDR2 FQNEAQ (reference sequence). The chain's CDR3 is CASSRDLRGYTF. DNA for the CDR3: TGTGCCAGCAGTCGGGACCTACGAGGCTACACCTTC. Using reference TRBV7-9 and TRBJ1-2 for the parts outside the CDR3, the full variable domain is DTGVSQNPRHKITKRGQNVTFRCDPISEHNRLYWYRQTLGQGPEFLTYFQNEAQLEKSRLLSDRFSAERPKGSFSTLEIQRTEQGDSAMYLCASSRDLRGYTFGSGTRLTVV.